These T cell receptor beta chains were read from a single sample in a study of T cells in Graves' hyperthyroidism and ophthalmopathy. From the multiplex PCR reads, TCRdb called clonotypes with MiXCR, one entry per CDR3 protein. The profile shows some 440,000 distinct CDR3 sequences, 15% to 19% of them singletons. Source material: blood. The receptors shown here come from a woman between 18 and 29 years old with Graves' hyperthyroidism. The CDR3 runs from the conserved cysteine through the conserved F or W. Expanded clones are given a class, and other clones once, few, many or no size at all.

V gene	clone size	CDR3 protein
TRBV12-5	few	CASGFTYRETSGGFIPNTGELFF
TRBV11-3	many	CASNPPGLAGGGTYEQYF
TRBV7-8	many	CASSLYGGNQETQYF
TRBV12-3/TRBV12-4	many	CASSPAGTSYEQYF
TRBV20-1	.	CSASPNREKLFF
TRBV12-5	many	CASGTGGTGELFF
TRBV20-1	many	CSARPTSGLDTQYF
TRBV6-1	.	CASSRTGINSNQPQHF
TRBV18	many	CASSPQETQYF
TRBV20-1	.	CSARTGVYTEAFF
TRBV13	many	CASSSNRGADTQYF
TRBV6-1	.	CASSVTGFEFTDTQYF
TRBV6-1	many	CASTQGGQETQYF
TRBV27	.	CASRDAGGSYEQYF
TRBV11-3	many	CASSSRRLDEQFF
TRBV19	many	CASSMRRDYGYTF
TRBV6-5	.	CASSYPTGGITEAFF
TRBV6-1	few	CASSPGVAGTGELFF
TRBV27	many	CASSLSRRGSGYYNEQFF
TRBV5-6	.	CASSRGNPLASGVDTQYF